Sequencing of this TCR beta chain was carried out in a study of beta chain features in type 1 diabetes. Points from the study as a whole: Possibly, sequencing cDNA over-represented cells that had high TCR expression levels. A moderate, significant TCRB CDR3 shortening appeared in type 1 diabetes across four CD4+ subsets.

This clone was picked up a small number of times. Its antigen is unknown. Expressed TCRB transcripts got sequenced, as all isolated RNA was reverse transcribed. This table comes from immunoSEQ multiplex PCR, and its TCRdb copy is limited to in-frame clones, with some not included. The data contain a few hundred thousand clones, 8.5% to 10% of them singletons. The sequence came from a man younger than 40 with type 1 diabetes. Source material: central memory CD4+ T cells from blood.

For the CDR3, the DNA is TGTGCCAGCAACGGAAACGTAGCGGGGGCGAACACCGGGGAGCTGTTTTTT. It encodes CASNGNVAGANTGELFF. The chain employs TRBV11-1 and TRBJ2-2; TRBD2 matches at 9 bases. V shed 7 bases and J 0 bases; nucleotides not matched to a gene: 9. CDR1 and CDR2 (germline): SGHAT, FQDESV (reference sequence). This CDR3 contains 17 residues.